This is a list of T cell receptor beta chains from one sample in a study of cytomegalovirus exposure and HLA in healthy donors. TCRdb keeps only in-frame clones here, not all; method: immunoSEQ multiplex PCR. The data contain around 130,000 clones, more than 55% of them singletons. The sequenced material came from PBMCs. These receptors came from a man between 18 and 29 years old in good health and CMV-seronegative. Each CDR3 is given with its conserved first and last residue. D genes are given only for firm matches. Clone size is given for some rows only: seen once, a few or many times, or a class if the clone is expanded.

clone size	D gene	V gene	J gene	CDR3 protein	CDR3 DNA
.	TRBD2	TRBV9	TRBJ2-1	CASSVGAGGYNEQFF	TGTGCCAGCAGCGTAGGAGCGGGGGGTTACAATGAGCAGTTCTTC
.	TRBD1	TRBV10-3	TRBJ2-5	CAISEGQVGETQYF	TGTGCCATCAGTGAGGGACAGGTTGGGGAGACCCAGTACTTC
.	TRBD1	TRBV19	TRBJ2-6	CASSGTASSGANVLTF	TGTGCCAGTAGTGGGACAGCGTCCTCTGGGGCCAACGTCCTGACTTTC
.	.	TRBV7-9	TRBJ1-2	CSSSLGRPRTNYGYTF	TGTTCCAGCAGCTTGGGTCGGCCCAGGACTAACTATGGCTACACCTTC
.	.	TRBV6-5	TRBJ1-1	CASSYSASEAFF	TGTGCCAGCAGTTACAGCGCGAGTGAAGCTTTCTTT
.	.	TRBV14	TRBJ2-7	CASSLGQLRAYEQYF	TGTGCCAGCAGCCTAGGACAACTTCGGGCCTACGAGCAGTACTTC
.	.	TRBV7-6	TRBJ1-3	CASSTRDRISGNTIYF	TGTGCCAGCAGCACCAGAGACAGAATCTCTGGAAACACCATATATTTT
.	TRBD1	TRBV28	TRBJ1-5	CASSDRGNQPQHF	TGTGCCAGCAGTGACAGGGGGAATCAGCCCCAGCATTTT
.	TRBD2	TRBV30	TRBJ2-7	CAWIRAGGYEQCF	TGTGCCTGGATACGAGCGGGGGGCTACGAGCAGTGCTTC
few	.	TRBV6-1	TRBJ1-2	CANTGGYGYTF	TGTGCCAACACGGGAGGGTATGGCTACACCTTC
.	.	TRBV6-6	TRBJ2-1	CASRRSIDEQFF	TGTGCCAGTCGTCGGAGCATCGATGAGCAGTTCTTC